Listed below are T cell receptor beta chains from one sample, sequenced in a study of spatial heterogeneity in lung cancer. TCRdb independently ran MiXCR on the 5' RACE reads; one entry per CDR3 protein. The data show tens of thousands of distinct CDR3 sequences, approximately 8.9% seen once. The material was PBMCs, obtained at follow-up. The source of these receptors is a female donor with early-stage non-small cell lung cancer. The CDR3 runs from the conserved cysteine through the conserved F or W.

V: TRBV5-1
J: TRBJ1-3
CDR3: CASSGDLSGNTIYF

V: TRBV29-1
J: TRBJ1-2
CDR3: CSVPVGYGYTF

V: TRBV7-7
J: TRBJ2-1
CDR3: CASSLSGTRSDEQFF

V: TRBV4-1
J: TRBJ1-1
CDR3: CASSSYRQGAEAFF

V: TRBV5-4
J: TRBJ2-3
CDR3: CANSHHLGGDTQYF

V: TRBV20-1
J: TRBJ1-4
CDR3: CSARDGQGNEKLFF

V: TRBV29-1
J: TRBJ1-1
CDR3: CSVTDGAEGFF

V: TRBV5-1
J: TRBJ2-2
CDR3: CASSLAGQGYTGELFF

V: TRBV2
J: TRBJ2-7
CDR3: CARGTTGEVREQYF

V: TRBV20-1
J: TRBJ1-1
CDR3: CSARDPLRTVNTEAFF

V: TRBV27
J: TRBJ1-2
CDR3: CASSPHREGYTF

V: TRBV11-2
J: TRBJ2-3
CDR3: CASRGPTADTQYF

V: TRBV30
J: TRBJ2-1
CDR3: CAWRATSGRPSAYYNEQFF

V: TRBV20-1
J: TRBJ1-2
CDR3: CSATRVGEGYTF

V: TRBV5-1
J: TRBJ2-3
CDR3: CASSSGLAEGSTDTQYF

V: TRBV15
J: TRBJ1-5
CDR3: CATSRDRDTPRQPQHF

V: TRBV3-1
J: TRBJ2-3
CDR3: CASSQDVRSDTQYF

V: TRBV6-2/TRBV6-3
J: TRBJ1-5
CDR3: CASSQSVSNQPQHF

V: TRBV27
J: TRBJ2-7
CDR3: CASSLRTTYEQYF

V: TRBV13
J: TRBJ2-7
CDR3: CASSLGGGIAYEQYF

V: TRBV7-9
J: TRBJ2-2
CDR3: CASLINTGELFF

V: TRBV18
J: TRBJ2-7
CDR3: CASSPPGSRSYEQYF

V: TRBV12-3/TRBV12-4
J: TRBJ2-2
CDR3: CASTSGSGELFF

V: TRBV7-9
J: TRBJ2-3
CDR3: CASSLAEGDTQYF

V: TRBV19
J: TRBJ2-1
CDR3: CASSSIQGTISYNEQFF

V: TRBV11-3
J: TRBJ2-1
CDR3: CASSFSEYNEQFF

V: TRBV10-1
J: TRBJ1-4
CDR3: CASSRDTSGEKLFF

V: TRBV20-1
J: TRBJ2-3
CDR3: CSASLPLTDTQYF

V: TRBV27
J: TRBJ1-1
CDR3: CASSYRGPDLNTEAFF

V: TRBV6-1
J: TRBJ2-2
CDR3: CASSRLAGYNGGELFF

V: TRBV20-1
J: TRBJ2-2
CDR3: CSARPSGRNTGELFF

V: TRBV19
J: TRBJ2-7
CDR3: CASSIGPESWYEQYF

V: TRBV11-2
J: TRBJ2-1
CDR3: CASSLDRSEQFF

V: TRBV27
J: TRBJ1-1
CDR3: CASSLKNSLNTEAFF

V: TRBV3-1
J: TRBJ2-3
CDR3: CASSQEYGTDTQYF

V: TRBV5-1
J: TRBJ2-4
CDR3: CASSLVGLAKNIQYF

V: TRBV28
J: TRBJ2-7
CDR3: CASRERDLGQYF